This TCR beta chain was recorded in a study of CD8+ T cells in alopecia areata. Study context: Tofacitinib administration to treated patients was oral, at 5 to 10 mg twice daily. Findings and caveats of the study: Lesional scalp, especially alopecia totalis/universalis, showed higher clonality than normal scalp.

On this clone: Its target is unknown.

cDNA reverse transcribed from extracted RNA served as the sequencing template. The data were produced by immunoSEQ multiplex PCR, yet TCRdb's version contains in-frame clones alone and is incomplete. Among more than 150,000 clones listed, 50% to 60% were seen once. Germline V lookup: CDR1 SGHDN, CDR2 FVKESK. The CDR3 covers 17 residues. The junction had 13 bases not matched to a gene; V was cut back by 4 bases and J by 7 bases. Sequencing was performed on CD4+ T cells sorted from blood, taken at week 0. This receptor was identified in a human donor with alopecia areata. The V call is TRBV14, the J call TRBJ2-1; 10 bases agree with TRBD1. The CDR3 sequence: CASSPPLGQGPRNEQFF. CDR3 in DNA: TGTGCCAGCAGCCCCCCCCTGGGACAGGGGCCCAGAAATGAGCAGTTCTTC.